This T cell receptor (beta chain) was sequenced for a study of CD8+ T cells in alopecia areata. Study context: Those patients who were treated received oral tofacitinib, which was given at 5 to 10 mg twice daily for moderate-to-severe alopecia areata. The study, taken as a whole, reports: Clonality exceeded that of normal scalp in lesional scalp, most notably in alopecia totalis/universalis. Sequence data from scalp samples additionally include resident alphabeta T cells of normal skin.

The treatment here: oral pan-JAK inhibitor, 5-10 mg twice daily. PBMCs yielded sorted CD4+ and CD8+ T cells. This clone has more than one count but fewer than ten. What it recognizes is unknown. A read error may account for a junction end that differs from germline. CDR3 length: 11 residues. CDR1 is MDHEN, CDR2 SYDVKM, per germline. The authors extracted RNA and reverse transcribed it into cDNA as the sequencing template. Sequenced by immunoSEQ multiplex PCR; TCRdb stores in-frame clones only, minus some. The table records 100,000 to 150,000 clones, roughly 55% of them present only once. The sequencing here drew on CD4+ T cells sorted from blood, taken at week 4, from a patient treated with tofacitinib. The chain links TRBV28 to TRBJ2-1; no clear D gene. This clonotype was sampled from a human donor with alopecia areata. CDR3 bases: TGTGCCAGCACCTCCGACAATGAGCAGTTCTTC. Residues: CASTSDNEQFF.